The TCR beta chain described here comes from a study of blood T cell repertoires in COVID-19. Overall study: Whether acute or convalescent, the COVID-19 samples came from the United States, Italy and Spain. The analysed material was cDNA or gDNA that came from T cells, B-cell-depleted T cells, or PBMCs.

The CDR3 length is 13 residues. The V segment lost 5 bases and the J segment 10 bases; nucleotides outside the gene matches: 4. Germline CDR1 SGHAT, CDR2 FQNNGV. The authors' processing: Reference gene primer amplification in the assay estimated nucleated cell counts. TCRdb's table, derived via immunoSEQ multiplex PCR, lists solely in-frame clones and lacks some. For V, J and clone size, that table is used; D and trimming come from the DNA. Altogether under 75,000 clones are present, around 85% being singletons, with the ten largest covering around 6%. The sequencing sample was made of peripheral blood. This clonotype was sampled from a woman in her 70s with acute or convalescent COVID-19. The chain employs TRBV11-2 and TRBJ1-6, with TRBD1 matching over 8 bases. CDR3 amino acids: CASSSGQGSPLHF. The CDR3 bases are TGTGCCAGCAGCAGCGGACAGGGCTCACCCCTCCACTTT.